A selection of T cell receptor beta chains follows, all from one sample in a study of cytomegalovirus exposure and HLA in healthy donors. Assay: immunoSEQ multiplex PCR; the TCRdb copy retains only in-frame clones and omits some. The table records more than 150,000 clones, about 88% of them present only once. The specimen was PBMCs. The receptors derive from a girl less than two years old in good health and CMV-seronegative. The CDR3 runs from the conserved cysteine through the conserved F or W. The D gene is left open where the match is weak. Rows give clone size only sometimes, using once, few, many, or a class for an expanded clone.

CASSPTDRVYGYTF	TGTGCCAGCAGCCCCACGGACAGGGTCTATGGCTACACCTTC	14	TRBV14	TRBJ1-2	TRBD1	.
CASSIGGQGGGYTF	TGTGCCAGTAGTATAGGGGGACAGGGAGGCGGCTACACCTTC	14	TRBV19	TRBJ1-2	TRBD1	few
CASSGQTGYEQYF	TGTGCCAGCTCAGGACAGACCGGCTACGAGCAGTACTTC	13	TRBV27	TRBJ2-7	.	.
CASSFSATEAFF	TGCGCCAGCAGCTTCTCAGCGACTGAAGCTTTCTTT	12	TRBV5-1	TRBJ1-1	.	.
CATSRDPTPGTEAFF	TGTGCCACCAGCAGAGATCCCACTCCCGGCACTGAAGCTTTCTTT	15	TRBV15	TRBJ1-1	.	once
CASSARGGEETQYF	TGCGCCAGCAGCGCACGGGGGGGGGAAGAGACCCAGTACTTC	14	TRBV5-1	TRBJ2-5	TRBD2	.
CASSSRTGGPEDEQFF	TGCGCCAGCAGTTCCCGGACAGGGGGGCCCGAGGATGAGCAGTTCTTC	16	TRBV5-1	TRBJ2-1	TRBD1	.
CASSNWARQGVNTEAFF	TGCGCCAGCAGCAATTGGGCGAGACAGGGGGTGAACACTGAAGCTTTCTTT	17	TRBV5-1	TRBJ1-1	TRBD1	.
CASSLGAGEEAFF	TGCGCCAGCAGCTTGGGGGCAGGGGAGGAAGCTTTCTTT	13	TRBV5-1	TRBJ1-1	.	.
CASSIDHLGEDTGELFF	TGTGCCAGTAGTATAGATCACCTCGGAGAGGACACCGGGGAGCTGTTTTTT	17	TRBV19	TRBJ2-2	.	.
CASSYHRVSYEQYF	TGTGCCAGCAGTTACCACAGGGTCTCCTACGAGCAGTACTTC	14	TRBV6-6	TRBJ2-7	.	few
CAWIRTGSNSPLHF	TGTGCCTGGATCCGGACAGGGAGCAATTCACCCCTCCACTTT	14	TRBV30	TRBJ1-6	TRBD1	.
CASSEGTGADTQYF	TGTGCCAGCAGTGAAGGGACAGGGGCAGATACGCAGTATTTT	14	TRBV6-1	TRBJ2-3	TRBD1	few
CASSTPWARGNTIYF	TGTGCCAGCAGCACCCCGTGGGCCAGGGGAAACACCATATATTTT	15	TRBV7-6	TRBJ1-3	.	once
CAWSVGLSGTEAFF	TGTGCCTGGAGTGTAGGGCTTTCGGGGACTGAAGCTTTCTTT	14	TRBV30	TRBJ1-1	.	.
CASSAEDRPSNEQFF	TGTGCCAGCAGTGCGGAGGACAGGCCGTCCAATGAGCAGTTCTTC	15	TRBV6-4	TRBJ2-1	TRBD1	.
CASSLGPQGHYSYEQYF	TGTGCCAGCAGCTTAGGACCGCAGGGGCACTATTCCTACGAGCAGTACTTC	17	TRBV11-2	TRBJ2-7	.	.
CAWTTTGQGLLGYTF	TGTGCCTGGACTACAACCGGACAGGGGCTGCTAGGCTACACCTTC	15	TRBV30	TRBJ1-2	TRBD1	.
CASRQGSELNQPQHF	TGTGCCAGCCGACAGGGGTCTGAGCTAAACCAGCCCCAGCATTTT	15	TRBV2	TRBJ1-5	TRBD1	.
CASSLTYRSGDNYGYTF	TGTGCCAGCAGCTTAACCTACCGGTCAGGGGACAACTATGGCTACACCTTC	17	TRBV7-9	TRBJ1-2	.	.
CASSSYRGKETQYF	TGTGCCAGCAGCTCATACAGGGGAAAAGAGACCCAGTACTTC	14	TRBV7-6	TRBJ2-5	TRBD1	.
CASSSLGTGRYGYTF	TGTGCCAGCAGCTCACTCGGGACAGGCAGATATGGCTACACCTTC	15	TRBV7-9	TRBJ1-2	TRBD1	.
CSARDNSEAFF	TGCAGTGCTAGAGATAATTCTGAAGCTTTCTTT	11	TRBV20-1	TRBJ1-1	.	.
CASSWQGNTEAFF	TGTGCCAGCAGTTGGCAGGGGAACACTGAAGCTTTCTTT	13	TRBV6-1	TRBJ1-1	.	.
CAITSQVSGANVLTF	TGTGCCATAACCAGCCAGGTATCTGGGGCCAACGTCCTGACTTTC	15	TRBV15	TRBJ2-6	.	few
CASSFQLAQPVQYF	TGTGCCAGCAGCTTCCAACTAGCGCAACCCGTGCAGTACTTC	14	TRBV5-4	TRBJ2-7	TRBD2	.
CAISVDRNTGELFF	TGTGCCATCAGTGTGGACAGGAACACCGGGGAGCTGTTTTTT	14	TRBV10-3	TRBJ2-2	.	once
CASSPVVESSGNTIYF	TGTGCCAGCAGCCCCGTCGTGGAGTCCTCTGGAAACACCATATATTTT	16	TRBV7-6	TRBJ1-3	.	.
CASSQQGAAGNTIYF	TGTGCCAGCAGCCAGCAGGGGGCCGCTGGAAACACCATATATTTT	15	TRBV4-2	TRBJ1-3	TRBD1	.
CASSGQGPGSGYTF	TGTGCCAGCTCAGGACAGGGCCCCGGGAGTGGCTACACCTTC	14	TRBV18	TRBJ1-2	TRBD1	.
CASSSLAGGPNTGELFF	TGCGCCAGCAGCTCACTAGCGGGGGGGCCGAACACCGGGGAGCTGTTTTTT	17	TRBV5-1	TRBJ2-2	TRBD2	once
CAISVTRTRDRGYEQYF	TGTGCCATCAGTGTAACGAGAACCCGGGACAGGGGATACGAGCAGTACTTC	17	TRBV10-3	TRBJ2-7	TRBD1	.
CASRSYEQYF	TGTGCCAGCAGGTCGTACGAGCAGTACTTC	10	TRBV7-9	TRBJ2-7	.	.
CASSFAARRGTSYEQYF	TGTGCCAGCAGCTTCGCCGCCAGGCGGGGGACCTCCTACGAGCAGTACTTC	17	TRBV5-4	TRBJ2-7	TRBD2	.
CASSRREGWYTGELFF	TGTGCCAGCAGCCGTCGAGAGGGATGGTACACCGGGGAGCTGTTTTTT	16	TRBV9	TRBJ2-2	.	.
CASSQLGQTGELFF	TGTGCCAGCAGCCAACTTGGACAAACCGGGGAGCTGTTTTTT	14	TRBV14	TRBJ2-2	.	.
CASSNRGHWDTEAFF	TGTGCCAGCAGTAACAGGGGGCATTGGGACACTGAAGCTTTCTTT	15	TRBV6-6	TRBJ1-1	TRBD1	.
CASSLGGATNEKLFF	TGTGCCAGCAGTCTCGGGGGGGCAACTAATGAAAAACTGTTTTTT	15	TRBV27	TRBJ1-4	.	.
CASSLGTGAYEQYF	TGTGCCAGCAGCTTAGGGACAGGGGCCTACGAGCAGTACTTC	14	TRBV7-9	TRBJ2-7	TRBD1	few
CATRAGTSGSYSYEQYF	TGTGCCACCAGGGCCGGGACTAGCGGGTCTTACTCCTACGAGCAGTACTTC	17	TRBV27	TRBJ2-7	TRBD2	.
CASSLGASDEQFF	TGTGCCAGCAGCTTAGGCGCGAGCGATGAGCAGTTCTTC	13	TRBV13	TRBJ2-1	.	.
CASSLSSGRGAFF	TGTGCCAGCAGTTTATCTTCTGGGCGTGGGGCTTTCTTT	13	TRBV27	TRBJ1-1	.	.
CAWTSAQGWEKLFF	TGTGCCTGGACCTCGGCGCAGGGTTGGGAAAAACTGTTTTTT	14	TRBV30	TRBJ1-4	.	.
CASSIDRDSSGNTIYF	TGTGCCAGTAGTATAGACCGGGACAGCTCTGGAAACACCATATATTTT	16	TRBV19	TRBJ1-3	TRBD1	few
CASSHRDKTSGANVLTF	TGCGCCAGCAGCCACCGGGATAAAACCTCTGGGGCCAACGTCCTGACTTTC	17	TRBV4-3	TRBJ2-6	.	.
CASSKTPREEAFF	TGTGCCAGCAGTAAAACCCCCCGGGAGGAAGCTTTCTTT	13	TRBV6-6	TRBJ1-1	.	.
CASSTGGQPQHF	TGTGCCAGCAGCACTGGGGGCCAGCCCCAGCATTTT	12	TRBV6-1	TRBJ1-5	.	.
CASADGTGSQPQHF	TGTGCCAGCGCGGATGGGACAGGGAGTCAGCCCCAGCATTTT	14	TRBV6-1	TRBJ1-5	TRBD1	.
CASSSGTVHTIYF	TGTGCCAGCAGTTCGGGGACAGTCCACACCATATATTTT	13	TRBV6-6	TRBJ1-3	TRBD1	.
CASSHTNSYGYTF	TGTGCCAGCAGTCATACTAATTCCTATGGCTACACCTTC	13	TRBV5-4	TRBJ1-2	.	.